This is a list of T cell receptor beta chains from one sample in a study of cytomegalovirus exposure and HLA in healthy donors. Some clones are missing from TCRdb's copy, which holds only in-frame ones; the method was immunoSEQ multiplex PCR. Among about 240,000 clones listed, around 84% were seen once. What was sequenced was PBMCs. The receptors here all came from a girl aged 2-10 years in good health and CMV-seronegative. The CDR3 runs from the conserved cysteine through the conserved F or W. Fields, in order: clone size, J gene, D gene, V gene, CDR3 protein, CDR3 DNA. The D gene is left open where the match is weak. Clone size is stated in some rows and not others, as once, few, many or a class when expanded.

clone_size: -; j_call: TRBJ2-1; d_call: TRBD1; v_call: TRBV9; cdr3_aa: CASSPDRGSYNEQFF; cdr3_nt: TGTGCCAGCAGCCCGGACAGGGGCTCCTACAATGAGCAGTTCTTC
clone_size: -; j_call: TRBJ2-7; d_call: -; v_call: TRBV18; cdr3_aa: CASSVSQASLYEQYF; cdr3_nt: TGTGCCAGCTCTGTCTCCCAGGCTTCCCTCTACGAGCAGTACTTC
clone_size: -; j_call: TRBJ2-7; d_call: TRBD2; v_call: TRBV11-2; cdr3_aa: CASSPRLAGTSYEQYF; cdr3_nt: TGTGCCAGCAGCCCGAGACTAGCGGGGACATCCTACGAGCAGTACTTC
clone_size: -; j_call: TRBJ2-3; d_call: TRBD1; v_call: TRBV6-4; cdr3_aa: CASSGTGGADTQYF; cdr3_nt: TGTGCCAGCAGTGGGACAGGGGGCGCAGATACGCAGTATTTT
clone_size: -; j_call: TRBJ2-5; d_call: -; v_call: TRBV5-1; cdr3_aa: CASTAESETQYF; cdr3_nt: TGCGCCAGCACCGCCGAGTCGGAGACCCAGTACTTC
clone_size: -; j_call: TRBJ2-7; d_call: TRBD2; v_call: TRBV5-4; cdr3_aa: CASSWGLAGTYEQYF; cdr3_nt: TGTGCCAGCAGCTGGGGACTAGCGGGAACCTACGAGCAGTACTTC
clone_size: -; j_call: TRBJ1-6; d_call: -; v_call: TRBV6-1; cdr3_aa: CASSDLDRIYNSPLHF; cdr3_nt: TGTGCCAGCAGTGATCTAGACAGAATCTATAATTCACCCCTCCACTTT
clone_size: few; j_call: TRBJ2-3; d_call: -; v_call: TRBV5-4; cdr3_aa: CASSLSVRDTDTQYF; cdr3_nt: TGTGCCAGCAGCTTGTCAGTCCGGGACACAGATACGCAGTATTTT
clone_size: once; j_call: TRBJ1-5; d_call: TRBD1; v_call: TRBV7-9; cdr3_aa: CASSLGQGSSQPQHF; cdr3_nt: TGTGCCAGCAGCTTGGGACAGGGGAGTAGTCAGCCCCAGCATTTT
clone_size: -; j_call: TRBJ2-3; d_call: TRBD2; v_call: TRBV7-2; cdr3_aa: CASSLVGTSGRSDTQYF; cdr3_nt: TGTGCCAGCAGCTTAGTAGGGACTAGCGGGAGGAGCGATACGCAGTATTTT
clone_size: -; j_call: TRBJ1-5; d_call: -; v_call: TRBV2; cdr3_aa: CASSEIQDQPQHF; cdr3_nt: TGTGCCAGCAGTGAAATTCAGGATCAGCCCCAGCATTTT
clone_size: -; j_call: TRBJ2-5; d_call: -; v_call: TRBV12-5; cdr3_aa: CASGTRDQETQYF; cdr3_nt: TGTGCTAGTGGCACACGTGACCAAGAGACCCAGTACTTC
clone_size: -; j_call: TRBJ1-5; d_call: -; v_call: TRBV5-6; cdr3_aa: CASSFGGREGNQPQHF; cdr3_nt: TGTGCCAGCAGCTTCGGGGGGCGCGAGGGCAATCAGCCCCAGCATTTT
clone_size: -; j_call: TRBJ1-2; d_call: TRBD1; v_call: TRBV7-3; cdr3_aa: CASSLGTGSYGYTF; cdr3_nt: TGTGCCAGCAGCTTGGGGACAGGATCCTATGGCTACACCTTC
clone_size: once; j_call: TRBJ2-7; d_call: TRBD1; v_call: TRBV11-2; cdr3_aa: CASSLPPGQGISEQYF; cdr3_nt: TGTGCCAGCAGCTTACCTCCGGGACAGGGGATCTCCGAGCAGTACTTC
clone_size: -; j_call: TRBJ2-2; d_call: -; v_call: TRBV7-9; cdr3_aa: CASRMGETNTGELFF; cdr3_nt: TGTGCCAGCAGAATGGGAGAGACGAACACCGGGGAGCTGTTTTTT
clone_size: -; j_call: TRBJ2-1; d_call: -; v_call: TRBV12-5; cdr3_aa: CASGTYNEQFF; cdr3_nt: TGTGCTAGTGGCACCTACAATGAGCAGTTCTTC
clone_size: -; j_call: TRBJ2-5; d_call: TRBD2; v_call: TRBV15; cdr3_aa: CATSRVSSGGGKETQYF; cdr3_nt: TGTGCCACCAGCAGAGTGTCTAGCGGGGGGGGAAAAGAGACCCAGTACTTC
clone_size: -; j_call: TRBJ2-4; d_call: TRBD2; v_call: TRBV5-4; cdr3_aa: CASSATGLAGGKVTKNIQYF; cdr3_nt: TGTGCCAGCAGCGCCACTGGACTAGCGGGGGGGAAGGTAACCAAAAACATTCAGTACTTC
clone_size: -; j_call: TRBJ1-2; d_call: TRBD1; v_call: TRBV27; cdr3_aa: CASSHGQGALGYTF; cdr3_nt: TGTGCCAGCAGTCATGGACAGGGGGCCTTGGGCTACACCTTC